This T cell receptor beta chain was recorded in a study of cytomegalovirus exposure and HLA in healthy donors. Study conclusions and caveats: The study labeled 170 or so TCR beta chains cytomegalovirus-associated.

With respect to this clone: Its antigen is not identified.

13 Jbeta primers and 60 Vbeta primers were used for the PCR. This table comes from immunoSEQ multiplex PCR, and its TCRdb copy is limited to in-frame clones, with some not included. This sample's clone table lists 63,000 or so clones. This CDR3 region has 12 residues. Between the trimmed V and J ends, which lost 1 base and 2 bases, there was a span of 3 bases. Per germline, CDR1 SNHLY and CDR2 FYNNEI. The J gene is TRBJ2-7, the V gene TRBV2; D gene ambiguous. The sequence was collected from a boy aged 5-17 years in good health and CMV-seronegative. The specimen was PBMCs. DNA of the CDR3: TGTGCCAGCAGTGAAGTTACCTACGAGCAGTACTTC. It specifies CASSEVTYEQYF.